This is a list of T cell receptor beta chains from one sample in a study of spatial heterogeneity in lung cancer. TCRdb analysed the 5' RACE reads with MiXCR anew, one entry per CDR3 protein. The sample records about 17,000 distinct CDR3 sequences, 6.2% being singletons. The sequences come from lung tumor tissue, collected at surgery. Every receptor here comes from a male donor with early-stage non-small cell lung cancer. The CDR3 runs from the conserved cysteine through the conserved F or W. Clone size, where shown, is once, few, many, or a class for clones that have expanded.

clone_size,cdr3_length,j_call,v_call,cdr3_aa
many,13,TRBJ1-1,TRBV7-6,CASSLEAGTEAFF
many,17,TRBJ2-7,TRBV4-1,CASSQGPRDRGLGEQYF
many,11,TRBJ2-7,TRBV28,CASSLTYEQYF
medium-sized,15,TRBJ1-6,TRBV7-2,CASSEGTGVYSPLHF
many,12,TRBJ2-1,TRBV12-3/TRBV12-4,CASSPRINEQFF
few,14,TRBJ2-5,TRBV7-2,CASSTRDRGETQYF
few,14,TRBJ2-3,TRBV6-5,CASSYREGRDTQYF
many,13,TRBJ1-1,TRBV29-1,CSVANRGFTEAFF
-,14,TRBJ1-1,TRBV20-1,CSVPQRGAATEAFF
few,13,TRBJ2-3,TRBV5-1,CASSPEVTDTQYF
-,14,TRBJ2-5,TRBV7-8,CASSSGQARETQYF
many,15,TRBJ2-2,TRBV5-1,CASQPGQVNTGELFF
many,16,TRBJ2-7,TRBV7-6,CASSSPARLLSGEQYF
many,12,TRBJ2-3,TRBV12-3/TRBV12-4,CASSLRDYTQYF
many,15,TRBJ2-7,TRBV2,CASSEGGEGLYEQYF
many,14,TRBJ1-1,TRBV7-9,CASSSQGAGTEAFF
many,14,TRBJ1-1,TRBV7-9,CASSPWTANTEAFF
many,15,TRBJ1-3,TRBV15,CATSGDRGAGNTIYF
many,16,TRBJ1-5,TRBV5-6,CASSRRRGDSNQPQHF
many,15,TRBJ2-5,TRBV28,CASSFPGTSVETQYF
many,13,TRBJ1-6,TRBV5-5,CASSLEGNSPLHF
medium-sized,13,TRBJ2-5,TRBV6-2/TRBV6-3,CASSYTGKETQYF
medium-sized,17,TRBJ2-1,TRBV3-1,CASSQDERRNIYNEQFF
many,13,TRBJ2-3,TRBV18,CASSPPSTDTQYF
-,16,TRBJ1-1,TRBV3-1,CASSQSRTGGYTEAFF
-,9,TRBJ2-7,TRBV6-2/TRBV6-3,CATPYEQYF
many,13,TRBJ2-1,TRBV29-1,CSVVTGSYNEQFF
few,15,TRBJ2-7,TRBV3-1,CASGDLAGGIYEQYF